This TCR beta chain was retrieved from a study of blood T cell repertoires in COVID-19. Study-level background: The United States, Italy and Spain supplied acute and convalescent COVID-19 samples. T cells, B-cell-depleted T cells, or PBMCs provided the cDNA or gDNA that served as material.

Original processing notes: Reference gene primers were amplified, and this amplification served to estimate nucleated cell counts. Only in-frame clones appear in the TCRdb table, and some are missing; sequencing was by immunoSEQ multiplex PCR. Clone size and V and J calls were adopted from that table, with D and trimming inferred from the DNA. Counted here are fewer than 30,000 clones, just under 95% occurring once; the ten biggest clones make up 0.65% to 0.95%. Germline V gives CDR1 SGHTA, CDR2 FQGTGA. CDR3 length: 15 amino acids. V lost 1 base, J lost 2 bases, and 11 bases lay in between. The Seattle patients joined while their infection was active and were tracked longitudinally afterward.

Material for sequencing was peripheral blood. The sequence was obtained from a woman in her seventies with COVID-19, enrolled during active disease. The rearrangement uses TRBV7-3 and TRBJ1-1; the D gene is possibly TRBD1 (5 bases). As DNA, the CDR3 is TGTGCCAGCAGCTTAATGGGACTGAGTAACACTGAAGCTTTCTTT. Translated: CASSLMGLSNTEAFF.